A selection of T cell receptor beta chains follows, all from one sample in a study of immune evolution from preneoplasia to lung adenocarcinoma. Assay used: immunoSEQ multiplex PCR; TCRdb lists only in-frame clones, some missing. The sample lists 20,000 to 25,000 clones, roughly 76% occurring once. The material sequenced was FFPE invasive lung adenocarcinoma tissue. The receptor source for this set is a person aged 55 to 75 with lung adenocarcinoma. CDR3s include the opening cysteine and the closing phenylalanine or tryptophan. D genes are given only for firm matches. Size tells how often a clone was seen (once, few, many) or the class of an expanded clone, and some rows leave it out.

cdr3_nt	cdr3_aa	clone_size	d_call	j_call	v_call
TGTGCCATCAGTGAAGGTTCGATTGGCGGGGAGCTGTTTTTT	CAISEGSIGGELFF	NA	NA	TRBJ2-2	TRBV10-3
TGCGCCAGCAGCTTTGGACAAACCCCGAACACCGGGGAGCTGTTTTTT	CASSFGQTPNTGELFF	NA	NA	TRBJ2-2	TRBV5-1
TGCGCCAGCAGTCCAACCACTTACTACGAGCAGTACTTC	CASSPTTYYEQYF	NA	NA	TRBJ2-7	TRBV4-1
TGTGCCAGCAGCTCACGACTAGCGGGAGGGCTAAATCCCACAGATACGCAGTATTTT	CASSSRLAGGLNPTDTQYF	NA	TRBD2	TRBJ2-3	TRBV11-2
TGCGCCAGTAGGACTAGCGGGAGCTCCTACAATGAGCAGTTCTTC	CASRTSGSSYNEQFF	NA	TRBD2	TRBJ2-1	TRBV10-1
TGTGCCAGCAGTGGGGGTAGCGGGAGACTAGCCAAAAACATTCAGTACTTC	CASSGGSGRLAKNIQYF	once	TRBD2	TRBJ2-4	TRBV28
TGCAGTGCCGTACAGGTAAATGAGCAGTTCTTC	CSAVQVNEQFF	few	NA	TRBJ2-1	TRBV20-1
TGTGCCATCAGTGAGGGGGACGGACCCTCCTACGAGCAGTACTTC	CAISEGDGPSYEQYF	once	NA	TRBJ2-7	TRBV10-3
TGTGCCAGCATTGACGGAGAGAGGCACGCCGGGGAGCTGTTTTTT	CASIDGERHAGELFF	NA	NA	TRBJ2-2	TRBV6-1
TGTGCCAGCAGCTCTGGACGGGTGAGCTCCTACAATGAGCAGTTCTTC	CASSSGRVSSYNEQFF	NA	NA	TRBJ2-1	TRBV27
TGTGCCAGCGGTTACATCCAGGGTGGGAATGAGCAGTTCTTC	CASGYIQGGNEQFF	NA	NA	TRBJ2-1	TRBV2
TGTGCCAGTAGTCCCAGATATGAAAAACTGTTTTTT	CASSPRYEKLFF	few	NA	TRBJ1-4	TRBV19
TGCGCCAGCAGCCAAGGGACACGCTACGAGCAGTACTTC	CASSQGTRYEQYF	NA	NA	TRBJ2-7	TRBV4-1
TGTGCCAGCAGCCCGGACCCCAATGAGCAGTTCTTC	CASSPDPNEQFF	NA	NA	TRBJ2-1	TRBV7-6
TGTGCCAGCAGTCTGCAGGGACGACAGCCCCAGCATTTT	CASSLQGRQPQHF	NA	NA	TRBJ1-5	TRBV6-6
TGTGCCAGCAGTGAGCCGGGTTTGGGCACTGAAGCTTTCTTT	CASSEPGLGTEAFF	NA	NA	TRBJ1-1	TRBV2
TGTGCCTGGAGGGCTAGCGGGAGGGAGACCCAGTACTTC	CAWRASGRETQYF	NA	TRBD2	TRBJ2-5	TRBV30
TGTGCCAGCAGTGAAGGGGCAGGGAGCTCCTACGAGCAGTACTTC	CASSEGAGSSYEQYF	NA	NA	TRBJ2-7	TRBV6-1
TGCAGCGTTAAGGGGGCTCAGTGGGGCTACACCTTC	CSVKGAQWGYTF	NA	TRBD1	TRBJ1-2	TRBV29-1
TGTGCCAGCACTAAGGACAGGGGCCGAATGAACACTGAAGCTTTCTTT	CASTKDRGRMNTEAFF	NA	TRBD1	TRBJ1-1	TRBV2
TGTGCCAGCAGCAAACAAGAGACCCAGTACTTC	CASSKQETQYF	few	NA	TRBJ2-5	TRBV7-2
TGTGCCAGCAGCGTAGATGGCGGGGGGAGTGAAGCTTTCTTT	CASSVDGGGSEAFF	few	NA	TRBJ1-1	TRBV9
TGCGCCAGCAGTGCCGCTGGCGGGAGGGGGCATGAGCAGTTCTTC	CASSAAGGRGHEQFF	few	TRBD2	TRBJ2-1	TRBV10-1
TGTGCCAGCAGTTTGTCAGGGGACCGTGAAAAACTGTTTTTT	CASSLSGDREKLFF	NA	NA	TRBJ1-4	TRBV28
TGTGCCAGCAGCTTGGGACCCTCCAGGGGGACAGATACGCAGTATTTT	CASSLGPSRGTDTQYF	NA	TRBD1	TRBJ2-3	TRBV5-5
TGTGCCAGCCAGGACGTCACAGATACGCAGTATTTT	CASQDVTDTQYF	NA	NA	TRBJ2-3	TRBV7-3
TGTGCCAGCAGCCGAGGAGACAGCCCACGGGAGCTGTTTTTT	CASSRGDSPRELFF	NA	NA	TRBJ2-2	TRBV7-9
TGTGCCATCAGTGAGTTCGACGGCCGATCCGGGGAGCTGTTTTTT	CAISEFDGRSGELFF	NA	NA	TRBJ2-2	TRBV10-3
TGTGCCAGCAGCGTAGCCGGGAGTATTATCGGGGAGCTGTTTTTT	CASSVAGSIIGELFF	once	NA	TRBJ2-2	TRBV9
TGTGCCAGCAGCCAGCGGGACCCAACCAACACAGATACGCAGTATTTT	CASSQRDPTNTDTQYF	NA	NA	TRBJ2-3	TRBV4-2
TGTGCCAGCAGTGGGGAATTAGGGGATACGCAGTATTTT	CASSGELGDTQYF	few	NA	TRBJ2-3	TRBV6-4
TGTGCCAGCAGCCCCGGCGGGACAGGGAACTATGGCTACACCTTC	CASSPGGTGNYGYTF	few	TRBD1	TRBJ1-2	TRBV7-2
TGTGCCAGCAGCTTAAGTGTGGGGACGGCCTCCTACGAGCAGTACTTC	CASSLSVGTASYEQYF	few	NA	TRBJ2-7	TRBV7-8
TGTGCCAGTAGTATAGATCGGCAGACTAACTATGGCTACACCTTC	CASSIDRQTNYGYTF	NA	NA	TRBJ1-2	TRBV19
TGTGCCAGCACGGAGAGGGGAGTCTCCGAGCAGTACTTC	CASTERGVSEQYF	NA	NA	TRBJ2-7	TRBV6-1
TGTGCCAGCAGCACTTATGGACGGAGCTGGGACGAGCAGTACTTC	CASSTYGRSWDEQYF	once	NA	TRBJ2-7	TRBV28
TGCGCCAGCAGCTCGAAAGGACAGGGGGTCGGTTTAGGTACTGAAGCTTTCTTT	CASSSKGQGVGLGTEAFF	NA	TRBD1	TRBJ1-1	TRBV5-1
TGTGCCAGCAGCTTAGAAGGGACAGTCTACAATGAGCAGTTCTTC	CASSLEGTVYNEQFF	NA	TRBD1	TRBJ2-1	TRBV11-2
TGTGCCAGTAGTATAAGGGGTTCGTTTAGCAATCAGCCCCAGCATTTT	CASSIRGSFSNQPQHF	NA	NA	TRBJ1-5	TRBV19